Shown below are 8 T cell receptor beta chains from a single sample sequenced in a study of T cells after yellow fever vaccination. TCRdb passed the 5' RACE reads through MiXCR, listing each CDR3 protein once. The sample comprises about 250,000 distinct CDR3 sequences, around 3.5% of which are singletons, and approximately 18% rests with the top ten. This specimen consisted of PBMCs, obtained 15 days after the yellow fever booster vaccination. These TCRs come from a man aged 18 to 29 who received the YFV17D yellow fever vaccine.

This clonotype has ten or more counts. The chain carries TRBV7-3 and TRBJ2-5; D uncertain. The V gene's germline CDR1 is SGHTA and CDR2 FQGTGA. Between the trimmed V and J ends, which lost 5 bases and 0 bases, there was a span of 10 bases. The CDR3 consists of 14 residues. In DNA form, the CDR3 reads TGTGCCAGCAGCCAGGACCAGTACCAAGAGACCCAGTACTTC. Amino acids: CASSQDQYQETQYF.

This clonotype was seen ten or more times. The chain joins TRBV20-1 to TRBJ2-1, with 7 positions matching TRBD1. The germline V gene has CDR1 DFQATT and CDR2 SNEGSKA (reference sequence). This CDR3 comprises 11 residues. Losses at the gene ends were 5 bases for V and 9 bases for J; bases not matched to a gene: 4. The CDR3 protein is CSAPDRAEQFF. The CDR3 nucleotides read TGCAGTGCTCCTGACAGGGCTGAGCAGTTCTTC.

This clonotype appeared many times. The chain is built from TRBV5-6 and TRBJ2-3; D gene unclear. The germline V gene encodes CDR1 SGHDT and CDR2 YYEEEE. This CDR3 region has 15 residues. The germline V and J ends were trimmed by 3 bases and 0 bases, with 11 bases remaining between them. CDR3 nucleotides: TGTGCCAGCAGCTGGAGTAGCACTAGCACAGATACGCAGTATTTT. Translated: CASSWSSTSTDTQYF. The whole variable domain, remainder taken from reference TRBV5-6 and TRBJ2-3, is DAGVTQSPTHLIKTRGQQVTLRCSPKSGHDTVSWYQQALGQGPQFIFQYYEEEERQRGNFPDRFSGHQFPNYSSELNVNALLLGDSALYLCASSWSSTSTDTQYFGPGTRLTVL.

This clonotype was counted ten times or more. The rearrangement joins TRBV28 to TRBJ1-1; D perhaps matches TRBD1 (5 bases). This CDR3 has 12 amino acids. CDR1 is MDHEN and CDR2 is SYDVKM in the germline V gene. Trimming stripped 3 bases from V and 8 bases from J, with 10 bases between. Here the CDR3 reads CASSLGTEEAFF. The CDR3 region has the DNA TGTGCCAGCAGTTTGGGGACCGAGGAAGCTTTCTTT. The full variable domain, rest sourced from reference TRBV28 and TRBJ1-1, is DVKVTQSSRYLVKRTGEKVFLECVQDMDHENMFWYRQDPGLGLRLIYFSYDVKMKEKGDIPEGYSVSREKKERFSLILESASTNQTSMYLCASSLGTEEAFFGQGTRLTVV.

This clonotype was observed many times. The rearrangement links TRBV4-3 to TRBJ2-3; D is unresolved. Germline V lookup: CDR1 LGHNA, CDR2 YSLEER. The V and J ends lost 0 bases and 5 bases respectively, with 15 bases between them. CDR3 length equals 16 residues. CDR3 loop: CASSQDAVLGKDTQYF. The CDR3 nucleotides read TGCGCCAGCAGCCAAGACGCGGTCTTGGGTAAAGATACGCAGTATTTT.

At least ten counts were recorded for this clonotype. The chain links TRBV20-1 to TRBJ2-2; D gene unclear. Trimming pared 0 bases from V and 6 bases from J, leaving 8 bases between. The CDR3 totals 13 residues. The germline V gene encodes CDR1 DFQATT and CDR2 SNEGSKA (reference sequence). The CDR3 here is CSAREAVSGELFF. CDR3 nucleotide sequence: TGCAGTGCTAGAGAAGCTGTCTCCGGGGAGCTGTTTTTT.

There are many counts of this clonotype. The chain links TRBV7-9 to TRBJ2-2, with D unresolved. Per the germline V gene, CDR1 is SEHNR and CDR2 is FQNEAQ (reference sequence). V lost 8 bases and J 2 bases, leaving 6 bases between the germline ends. The CDR3 is made up of 12 amino acids. In nucleotides, the CDR3 is TGTGCCAGCGGCCTTAACACCGGGGAGCTGTTTTTT. Its translation is CASGLNTGELFF.

There are many counts of this clonotype. The V call is TRBV4-3, the J call TRBJ1-2, with D perhaps matching TRBD1 (5 bases). The germline V gene encodes CDR1 LGHNA and CDR2 YSLEER. V gave up 0 bases and J gave up 7 bases, with 15 bases separating them. This CDR3 has 15 residues. The CDR3 here is CASSQDPGREAGYTF. The DNA for the CDR3 is TGCGCCAGCAGCCAAGATCCAGGGCGGGAGGCTGGCTACACCTTC.